Described below is a single T cell receptor beta chain sequence and its context. The trim removed 5 bases at V and 3 bases at J, leaving 13 bases unmatched. Germline V CDR1 and CDR2: SEHNR, FQNEAQ (reference sequence). The CDR3 covers 18 residues. This entry is derived from a study of blood T cell repertoires in COVID-19. Clones were sequenced by immunoSEQ multiplex PCR, and TCRdb holds only the in-frame ones, with some missing. This table holds a few hundred thousand clones, around nine tenths found once. Sequenced sample: peripheral blood. This sequence joins TRBV7-9 and TRBJ2-2; 9 bases agree with TRBD1. This TCR was recovered from a woman aged 25 to 39 with COVID-19, enrolled during active disease. CDR3 residues: CASSLRPWGQGHTGELFF. DNA for the CDR3: TGTGCCAGCAGCCTGAGACCATGGGGACAGGGTCACACCGGGGAGCTGTTTTTT. The complete variable domain, with remaining parts taken from reference TRBV7-9 and TRBJ2-2, reads DTGVSQNPRHKITKRGQNVTFRCDPISEHNRLYWYRQTLGQGPEFLTYFQNEAQLEKSRLLSDRFSAERPKGSFSTLEIQRTEQGDSAMYLCASSLRPWGQGHTGELFFGEGSRLTVL.